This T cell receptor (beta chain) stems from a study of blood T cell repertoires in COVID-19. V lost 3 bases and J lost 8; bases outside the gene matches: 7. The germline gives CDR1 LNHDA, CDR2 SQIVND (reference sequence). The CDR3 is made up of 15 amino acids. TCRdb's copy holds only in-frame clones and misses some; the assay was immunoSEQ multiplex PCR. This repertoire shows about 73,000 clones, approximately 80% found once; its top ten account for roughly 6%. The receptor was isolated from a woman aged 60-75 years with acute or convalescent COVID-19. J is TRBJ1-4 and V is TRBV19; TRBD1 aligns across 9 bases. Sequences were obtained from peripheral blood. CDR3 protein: CASSITWTGEEKLFF. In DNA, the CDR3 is TGTGCCAGTAGTATCACCTGGACAGGGGAAGAAAAACTGTTTTTT.